A single sample is the source of the 14 T cell receptor beta chains below, sequenced in a study of vaccination and CD4 T cells after COVID-19. Cultured CD4+ T cell DNA underwent sequencing with the Oncomine TCR Beta short-read assay. MiXCR, applied by TCRdb to the PCR reads, yields one record per CDR3 protein. The sample shows 7,800 or so distinct CDR3 sequences, 45% to 55% of them seen only once. These receptors have no identified antigens. The treatment: approximately nine-day PBMC culture with coronavirus spike peptide pools or control peptides (ViraFEST assay). The sample comprised CD4+ T cells from blood, cultured in vitro. Receptors were obtained from a human donor who had recovered from COVID-19.

The chain recombines TRBV24-1 with TRBJ2-3; the D is unclear. CDR3 length: 11 amino acids. The V gene lost 6 bases and the J gene lost 2 bases, with 2 bases spanning the gap. Germline assignment: CDR1 KGHDR and CDR2 SFDVKD. The CDR3 region is CATSLTDTQYF. The CDR3 DNA sequence: TGTGCCACCAGTCTCACAGATACGCAGTATTTT.

This clonotype was found a few times. The rearrangement joins TRBV19 to TRBJ1-1; D remains ambiguous. Germline V gene data show CDR1 as LNHDA and CDR2 as SQIVND (reference sequence). The CDR3 has 14 residues. Trimming left V 0 bases short and J 11 bases short, with 16 bases between. The chain's CDR3 is CASSIDLWSGRAFF. CDR3 coding DNA: TGTGCCAGTAGTATAGATCTCTGGTCCGGAAGGGCTTTCTTT.

This chain links TRBV2 with TRBJ1-2; D is undetermined. The length of the CDR3 is 11 residues. CDR1 is SNHLY, CDR2 FYNNEI, per germline. V shed 11 bases and J shed 3 bases, with 10 bases lying between them. DNA of the CDR3: TGTGCCTCTGGACTTGACTATGGCTACACCTTC. This sequence encodes CASGLDYGYTF.

The V gene is TRBV6-5, the J gene TRBJ2-5; a weak D match, TRBD1 (6 bases). V gave up 2 bases and J gave up 2 bases, with 15 bases separating them. CDR3 length: 16 amino acids. The germline V gene has CDR1 MNHEY and CDR2 SVGAGI. CDR3 region: CASSYRQGMGQETQYF. The DNA of the CDR3 is TGTGCCAGCAGTTACCGCCAGGGGATGGGGCAAGAGACCCAGTACTTC.

The gene calls are TRBV11-3 and TRBJ2-7; no clear D. Trimming took off 1 base at V and 3 bases at J, with 16 bases between the two ends. The germline CDR1 and CDR2 sequences are SGHNT and YENEEA. This CDR3 comprises 16 residues. The CDR3 DNA sequence: TGTGCCAGCAGCTTAGTATTCGGAGATGGGGTCTACGAGCAGTACTTC. It codes for CASSLVFGDGVYEQYF.

The gene calls are TRBV11-1 and TRBJ2-5, with 14 bases identical to TRBD2. CDR3 length: 16 residues. Germline V gene sequence: CDR1 SGHAT, CDR2 FQDESV (reference sequence). V lost 5 bases and J lost 3; bases outside the gene matches: 5. CDR3 sequence (DNA): TGTGCCAGCAGCCTCCGACTAGCGGGGGGGAAAGAGACCCAGTACTTC. Protein: CASSLRLAGGKETQYF.

In DNA form, the CDR3 reads TGTGCCAGCAGTCGCCAGGGAAAGACACCCCTCCACTTT. This codes for CASSRQGKTPLHF. The chain has TRBV27 and TRBJ1-6; tentative D call: TRBD1 (5 bases). V shed 5 bases and J shed 11 bases, with 13 bases lying between them. The germline V gene has CDR1 MNHEY and CDR2 SMNVEV (reference sequence). This CDR3 has 13 amino acids.

The rearrangement links TRBV7-8 to TRBJ1-1; perhaps TRBD1 as D (5 bases). V was shortened by 1 base and J by 4 bases, with 7 bases between the two germline ends. Germline CDR1 SGHVS, CDR2 FQNEAQ. This CDR3 region has 13 residues. The DNA for the CDR3 is TGTGCCAGCAGCTTAGGTCAGGGCACTGAAGCTTTCTTT. Residues: CASSLGQGTEAFF.

The CDR3, as DNA: TGCAGTGCTCGGGACGGCGGGGGACCCTCTGGAAACACCATATATTTT. This translates into CSARDGGGPSGNTIYF. J is TRBJ1-3 and V is TRBV20-1; D is perhaps TRBD1 (5 bases). Germline V gene lookup returns CDR1 DFQATT and CDR2 SNEGSKA (reference sequence). V shed 5 bases and J shed 0 bases, with 17 bases lying between them. This CDR3 is 16 amino acids long.

The genes are TRBV19 and TRBJ1-1, with 9 bases that match TRBD1. This CDR3 comprises 13 residues. The junction had 3 bases not matched to a gene; V was cut back by 5 bases and J by 5 bases. Germline-derived CDR1 and CDR2 are LNHDA and SQIVND (reference sequence). The CDR3 is CASSQGTGTEAFF. In DNA form, the CDR3 reads TGTGCCAGTAGTCAGGGGACAGGGACTGAAGCTTTCTTT.

The chain links TRBV20-1 to TRBJ1-5, with D maybe TRBD1 (5 bases). The CDR3 totals 16 residues. CDR1 DFQATT and CDR2 SNEGSKA come from the germline V gene (reference sequence). Trimming shortened V by 5 bases and J by 0 bases, and 17 bases separated the two germline ends. CDR3 protein: CSALRTGGSSNQPQHF. CDR3 sequence (DNA): TGCAGTGCTCTTAGGACGGGGGGGTCTAGCAATCAGCCCCAGCATTTT.

This clonotype occurred once. The rearrangement joins TRBV5-8 to TRBJ1-3, with a weak D call TRBD1 (6 bases). V dropped 4 bases and J dropped 2 bases, with 13 bases sitting between them. Germline values: CDR1 SGHTS, CDR2 YDEGEE. CDR3 length equals 15 residues. CDR3 protein: CASSPMDSPGNTIYF. The CDR3 DNA follows: TGTGCCAGCAGCCCGATGGACAGCCCTGGAAACACCATATATTTT.

The genes are TRBV5-6 and TRBJ2-2; D not certain. The germline V gene encodes CDR1 SGHDT and CDR2 YYEEEE. Trimming removed 4 bases at V and 5 bases at J, with 15 bases between. The CDR3 runs to 15 residues. CDR3 DNA sequence: TGTGCCAGCAGCCGCCAGGACCTCGGGACCGGGGAGCTGTTTTTT. Encoded protein: CASSRQDLGTGELFF. The full variable domain, with the rest looked up from reference TRBV5-6 and TRBJ2-2, is DAGVTQSPTHLIKTRGQQVTLRCSPKSGHDTVSWYQQALGQGPQFIFQYYEEEERQRGNFPDRFSGHQFPNYSSELNVNALLLGDSALYLCASSRQDLGTGELFFGEGSRLTVL.

In its sample, this clonotype ranks as medium-sized. V usage is TRBV14 and J usage is TRBJ2-1; 15 bases are shared with TRBD2. V shed 4 bases and J 10 bases; nucleotides not matched to a gene: 8. Germline V gives CDR1 SGHDN, CDR2 FVKESK. CDR3 length equals 16 residues. CDR3 DNA sequence: TGTGCCAGCAGCCCCTGGACTAGCGGGAGGGCCTGGGAGCAGTTCTTC. It translates to CASSPWTSGRAWEQFF.